What follows is one TCR beta chain and its context. Original handling: Scientists estimated how many nucleated cells there were by amplifying reference gene primers. Method: immunoSEQ multiplex PCR; TCRdb's copy keeps in-frame clones and lacks some. That table is the source of V, J and clone size, and D and trimming were worked out from the DNA. The data contain roughly 35,000 clones, around 90% of them singletons. Germline V lookup: CDR1 MNHEY, CDR2 SVGAGI. V gave up 2 bases and J gave up 5 bases, with 19 bases separating them. This CDR3 spans 16 amino acids. The sample comes from a study of blood T cell repertoires in COVID-19. Study-wide context: Samples came from the United States, Italy and Spain, spanning acute and convalescent COVID-19. Sample material is recorded as cDNA or gDNA derived from T cells, B-cell-depleted T cells, or PBMCs.

The source of this sequence is a man in his sixties or seventies with acute or convalescent COVID-19. This chain joins TRBV6-5 and TRBJ2-7, with a possible D match to TRBD1 (5 bases). The sample taken for sequencing was peripheral blood. CDR3 loop: CASSYGAGPSGDEQYF. The DNA of the CDR3 is TGTGCCAGCAGTTACGGGGCAGGCCCTTCGGGTGACGAGCAGTACTTC.